A selection of T cell receptor beta chains follows, all from one sample in a study of shared clonotypes between healthy human individuals. Sequenced by immunoSEQ multiplex PCR; TCRdb stores in-frame clones only, minus some. Counted here are roughly 1,100,000 clones, 75% occurring once; the ten biggest clones make up over 1.3%. Sequencing was carried out using memory CD4+ T cells sorted from blood. These receptors were collected from a man younger than 30 in good health. Both conserved end residues are part of each CDR3. D genes are given only for firm matches. A clone size is listed for some rows: how often the clone was seen (once, few, many), or a class if it is expanded.

J gene	V gene	clone size	D gene	CDR3 DNA	CDR3 protein
TRBJ2-3	TRBV5-8	.	.	TGTGCCAGCAGCTTGGAAGGGCTAGCGAAAGATACGCAGTATTTT	CASSLEGLAKDTQYF
TRBJ2-7	TRBV14	once	.	TGTGCCAGCAGCCAAGGAGGGGCAGCGACCTACGAGCAGTACTTC	CASSQGGAATYEQYF
TRBJ1-5	TRBV6-1	.	.	TGTGCCAGCAGTGAATTGGGTTATAGCAATCAGCCCCAGCATTTT	CASSELGYSNQPQHF
TRBJ2-3	TRBV14	.	.	TGTGCCAGCAGCCGGGAGTGGGCCATTACAGATACGCAGTATTTT	CASSREWAITDTQYF
TRBJ2-5	TRBV27	.	TRBD1	TGTGCCAGCAGTCCACGGACAGGGAGGCAAGAGACCCAGTACTTC	CASSPRTGRQETQYF
TRBJ2-2	TRBV27	.	.	TGTGCCAGCAGTTTTCTTGGCGGGGAGCTGTTTTTT	CASSFLGGELFF
TRBJ2-2	TRBV5-1	few	TRBD2	TGCGCCAGCAGCACTTACCTAGCGGGAGTATCCGGGGAGCTGTTTTTT	CASSTYLAGVSGELFF
TRBJ2-3	TRBV15	.	.	TGTGCCACCAGCCCCCACCGCACAGATACGCAGTATTTT	CATSPHRTDTQYF
TRBJ2-7	TRBV11-2	few	.	TGTGCCAGCAGCCTATACTCCTACGAGCAGTACTTC	CASSLYSYEQYF
TRBJ2-1	TRBV30	.	.	TGTGCCTGGACCCTGACCAGCAATGAGCAGTTCTTC	CAWTLTSNEQFF
TRBJ2-1	TRBV28	.	.	TGTGCCAGCAGTTTAGAAGCAGTGGGGGTAGCAGGCGAGCAGTTCTTC	CASSLEAVGVAGEQFF
TRBJ2-6	TRBV10-3	.	TRBD1	TGTGCCATCACAGGGGGCACTGGGGCCAACGTCCTGACTTTC	CAITGGTGANVLTF
TRBJ1-1	TRBV28	.	TRBD1	TGTGCCAGCAGTTTATGGGAGGGACAGAGGAACACTGAAGCTTTCTTT	CASSLWEGQRNTEAFF
TRBJ2-5	TRBV4-3	.	TRBD2	TGCGCCAGCAGCCAAGATGAGGTCAGCGGGGGTGGGACCCAGTACTTC	CASSQDEVSGGGTQYF
TRBJ1-1	TRBV6-5	once	TRBD1	TGTGCCACCTTCGGACAGGTGAACACTGAAGCTTTCTTT	CATFGQVNTEAFF
TRBJ1-1	TRBV12-1	many	.	TGTGCCAGCAGCTTCCGACGTGTCGCGGCTGAAGCTTTCTTT	CASSFRRVAAEAFF
TRBJ2-3	TRBV28	.	TRBD1	TGTGCCAGCAGTGCTTCCGGGACAGCTTACACAGATACGCAGTATTTT	CASSASGTAYTDTQYF
TRBJ2-2	TRBV2	.	.	TGTGCCAGCAGGAAGGGGACCGCGAACACCGGGGAGCTGTTTTTT	CASRKGTANTGELFF
TRBJ2-3	TRBV7-2	.	.	TGTGCCAGCAAGAAGGTTTCAGATACGCAGTATTTT	CASKKVSDTQYF
TRBJ1-2	TRBV28	.	.	TGTGCCAGCAGTTTATTGGGGGCCCGCGGCTACACCTTC	CASSLLGARGYTF
TRBJ1-1	TRBV7-8	.	.	TGTGCCAGCAGGTCAAGGGCTGAAGCTTTCTTT	CASRSRAEAFF
TRBJ2-7	TRBV20-1	once	.	TGCAGTGCTACGGACCGTTACGAGCAGTACTTC	CSATDRYEQYF
TRBJ2-5	TRBV27	.	TRBD2	TGTGCCAGCAGGATGAGCGGGGTTGGGGAGACCCAGTACTTC	CASRMSGVGETQYF
TRBJ1-1	TRBV6-6	few	.	TGTGCCAGCAGCCCCCTCCGGGTGAACACTGAAGCTTTCTTT	CASSPLRVNTEAFF
TRBJ1-6	TRBV6-5	many	TRBD1	TGTGCCAGCAGATCTGGACAGGGTACCAGTTCACCCCTCCACTTT	CASRSGQGTSSPLHF
TRBJ2-2	TRBV7-9	.	.	TGTGCCAGCAGATTACCGGGACTCGTACCAACCGGGGAGCTGTTTTTT	CASRLPGLVPTGELFF
TRBJ1-1	TRBV5-1	few	.	TGCGCCAGCAGCGCAGGGATGGGGACTGAAGCTTTCTTT	CASSAGMGTEAFF
TRBJ1-2	TRBV6-5	few	.	TGTGCCAGCAGTTTTTACAGGGACTCTGGCTACACCTTC	CASSFYRDSGYTF
TRBJ1-1	TRBV28	few	.	TGTGCCAGCAGTTCCATAACAGGGTACGTTAAACCGACGAACACTGAAGCTTTCTTT	CASSSITGYVKPTNTEAFF
TRBJ2-4	TRBV12-5	.	TRBD2	TGTGCTAGTGGCAACCGACGCGGGGGCATTCAGTACTTC	CASGNRRGGIQYF
TRBJ1-1	TRBV7-3	.	TRBD1	TGTGCCAGCAGCGCTGACAGGGGAGGCCCCTCTGTCGCTTTCTTT	CASSADRGGPSVAFF
TRBJ2-5	TRBV5-1	.	.	TGCGCCAGCAGCTTGGCCACGAGGAGGGAGACCCAGTACTTC	CASSLATRRETQYF
TRBJ2-2	TRBV7-9	few	TRBD1	TGTGCCAGCAGCCCAGGACAGGGGGCGAGCACCGGGGAGCTGTTTTTT	CASSPGQGASTGELFF
TRBJ2-5	TRBV15	.	.	TGTGCCACCAGCAGAGATCTCCTCGGAGAGACCCAGTACTTC	CATSRDLLGETQYF
TRBJ1-2	TRBV5-1	.	.	TGCGCCAGCAGCCTAGACAGCTATGGCTACACCTTC	CASSLDSYGYTF
TRBJ2-1	TRBV5-4	.	TRBD2	TGTGCCAGCAGTTCATCCGGACTAGCGTCCTACAATGAGCAGTTCTTC	CASSSSGLASYNEQFF
TRBJ2-1	TRBV28	.	.	TGTGCCAGCAGTCTGCAATACATGAGCTCCTACAATGAGCAGTTCTTC	CASSLQYMSSYNEQFF
TRBJ1-1	TRBV2	.	.	TGTGCCAGCACCGCGGGGCCTGCTAACACTGAAGCTTTCTTT	CASTAGPANTEAFF
TRBJ2-3	TRBV2	.	TRBD2	TGTGCCAGCGAGGCGGGGGGGCCCACAGATACGCAGTATTTT	CASEAGGPTDTQYF
TRBJ1-2	TRBV12-5	.	.	TGTGCTAGTGGTTTGGTAGGACAGCGGGGCTACACCTTC	CASGLVGQRGYTF
TRBJ1-5	TRBV6-1	few	.	TGTGCCAGCAGTGAAGCCGGCAGGCCTCCGGAATTT	CASSEAGRPPEF
TRBJ2-3	TRBV7-2	.	TRBD2	TGTGCCAGCCACCGCGGGGGGGCCATTGATACGCAGTATTTT	CASHRGGAIDTQYF
TRBJ1-2	TRBV6-6	.	.	TGTGCCAGCAGTGATGGACAGAACTATGGCTACACCTTC	CASSDGQNYGYTF
TRBJ2-7	TRBV18	.	.	TGTGCCAGCTCACCACCCACAGGGTCGTCCTACGAGCAGTACTTC	CASSPPTGSSYEQYF
TRBJ2-6	TRBV19	.	.	TGTGTCTCTGGGGCCAACGTCCTGACTTTC	CVSGANVLTF
TRBJ2-4	TRBV7-2	.	.	TGTGCCAGCAGCTTTCCAGGGAACATTCAGTACTTC	CASSFPGNIQYF
TRBJ2-5	TRBV7-9	.	TRBD1	TGTGCCAGCAGCTTGGGGCAGGGGGCGGTCTCAAAGACCCAGTACTTC	CASSLGQGAVSKTQYF
TRBJ2-7	TRBV5-1	.	TRBD1	TGCGCCAGCACCCTGGGCAGGGGGCCCTACGAGCAGTACTTC	CASTLGRGPYEQYF
TRBJ1-1	TRBV19	.	TRBD1	TGTGCCAGTAGTACCTCGGGACAGATGAACACTGAAGCTTTCTTT	CASSTSGQMNTEAFF
TRBJ1-1	TRBV2	.	.	TGTGCCAGCACTATGGGCACCCTCGAATTCTTT	CASTMGTLEFF
TRBJ1-6	TRBV19	.	TRBD1	TGTGCCAGTACTCCGGGACAGACCTATAATTCACCCCTCCACTTT	CASTPGQTYNSPLHF
TRBJ2-7	TRBV11-2	.	.	TGTGCCAGCAGCTTAGATTCCCGTGGGACCTTCAAATACGAGCAGTACTTC	CASSLDSRGTFKYEQYF
TRBJ1-4	TRBV19	.	.	TGTGCCAGTAGTGTCACAGGTTCTAATGAAAAACTGTTTTTT	CASSVTGSNEKLFF
TRBJ1-5	TRBV5-8	.	.	TGTGCCAGCAGCTTGGACGGTAGCAATCAGCCCCAGCATTTT	CASSLDGSNQPQHF
TRBJ2-7	TRBV2	.	.	TGTGCCAGCAGTGAGACAGATAGGCAGTACTTC	CASSETDRQYF
TRBJ2-3	TRBV18	.	.	TGTGCCAGCTCACCGTTTCGCTCAGATACGCAGTATTTT	CASSPFRSDTQYF
TRBJ1-2	TRBV12-2	many	.	TGTGCAAGTCGCTTGAGGGTTCCCTATGGCTACACCTTC	CASRLRVPYGYTF
TRBJ1-4	TRBV29-1	few	.	TGCAGCGTTTCTCTCCAGACAGGTCCTAATGAAAAACTGTTTTTT	CSVSLQTGPNEKLFF
TRBJ2-2	TRBV11-3	.	TRBD1	TGTGCCAGCAGCCCCGGGACAGGACACACCGGGGAGCTGTTTTTT	CASSPGTGHTGELFF
TRBJ2-2	TRBV15	.	.	TGTGCCACCAGCAGAGGAGGGAAGGGGACCGGGGAGCTGTTTTTT	CATSRGGKGTGELFF